These 14 T cell receptor beta chains came from one sample sequenced in a study of Tregs in tolerant kidney transplant recipients. Related graft donors supplied nonmyeloablative bone marrow transplants, and mixed chimerism was transient. TCRdb's copy holds only in-frame clones and misses some; the assay was immunoSEQ multiplex PCR. Of about 90,000 clones listed, under 95% are singletons. Source: CD4+ T cells from blood (PBMCs), taken 12 months after the transplant. The source is a human patient who received a combined kidney and bone marrow transplant. Some T cells may be the graft donor's.

The V gene is TRBV2, the J gene TRBJ2-5; a weak D match, TRBD1 (5 bases). V was trimmed by 0 bases and J by 5 bases, leaving 10 bases between them. CDR1 SNHLY and CDR2 FYNNEI come from the germline V gene. The CDR3 runs 14 residues. The CDR3 DNA sequence: TGTGCCAGCAGTGAAGCGCTAGGGGATGAGACCCAGTACTTC. Translation gives CASSEALGDETQYF.

The chain recombines TRBV7-2 with TRBJ1-1, with D possibly being TRBD1 (5 bases). V lost 1 base and J lost 11, with 14 bases in between. There are 13 residues in the CDR3. Germline V gives CDR1 SGHTA, CDR2 FQGNSA. The CDR3 coding sequence is TGTGCCAGCAGCTTAGATTGGGGACTTGACGCTTTCTTT. This codes for CASSLDWGLDAFF.

This sequence joins TRBV5-1 and TRBJ2-2; 12 positions agree with TRBD2. Germline CDR1 and CDR2: SGHRS and YFSETQ. Trimming at V came to 4 bases and at J to 7 bases, leaving 11 bases not matched to a gene. The CDR3 totals 17 residues. The CDR3 region has the DNA TGCGCCAGCAGCGAGGGCCCGGGACTAGCGGGTGACGGGGAGCTGTTTTTT. Its protein product is CASSEGPGLAGDGELFF.

As concerns this clone: One junction end disagrees with the germline gene, perhaps due to a read error. Other DNA sequences within the sample encode an identical CDR3. This rearrangement joins TRBV14 to TRBJ1-6; possible D gene TRBD1, 5 bases. CDR1 SGHDN and CDR2 FVKESK come from the germline V gene. The CDR3 is 14 amino acids. The DNA of the CDR3 is TGTGCCAGCAGCCAATTGGGGCTAGATTCCCCCCTCCACTTT. Its translation: CASSQLGLDSPLHF.

The table lists this clone with a few counts. This chain links TRBV30 with TRBJ2-2; the D is unclear. V lost 4 bases to trimming and J lost 0 bases, with 9 bases between them. CDR1 is GTSNPN and CDR2 is SVGIG in the germline V gene (reference sequence). CDR3 size: 14 residues. Here the CDR3 reads CAWTRMANTGELFF. The CDR3 DNA reads as TGTGCCTGGACTAGGATGGCGAACACCGGGGAGCTGTTTTTT.

The chain has TRBV4-2 and TRBJ1-5, with D possibly being TRBD1 (5 bases). The germline gives CDR1 LGHNA, CDR2 YNFKEQ. V was shortened by 0 bases and J by 4 bases, with 10 bases between the two germline ends. The CDR3 loop spans 15 amino acids. The CDR3 sequence: CASSQDRPGNQPQHF. CDR3 sequence (DNA): TGTGCCAGCAGCCAAGATCGGCCAGGGAATCAGCCCCAGCATTTT.

This clone was seen only once. The chain employs TRBV4-2 and TRBJ2-2; 10 bases map to TRBD1. This CDR3 region has 16 residues. Germline CDR1 and CDR2: LGHNA and YNFKEQ. V lost 1 base and J lost 6; bases outside the gene matches: 5. CDR3 protein: CASSQGLGQGAGELFF. As DNA, the CDR3 is TGTGCCAGCAGCCAAGGATTAGGACAGGGGGCCGGGGAGCTGTTTTTT.

The genes are TRBV23-1 and TRBJ2-3; 9 nucleotides line up with TRBD2. TRBV23-1 is recorded as an ORF, its role being uncertain. V lost 7 bases and J lost 0; bases outside the gene matches: 5. The CDR3 runs 15 residues. This CDR3 reads CASTQRGASTDTQYF. Here the CDR3 DNA reads TGCGCCAGCACCCAGCGGGGGGCGAGCACAGATACGCAGTATTTT.

This sequence joins TRBV6-6 and TRBJ1-2; D gene uncertain. This CDR3 comprises 15 residues. Germline CDR1 is MNHNY and CDR2 is SVGAGI (reference sequence). The germline V and J ends were trimmed by 3 bases and 7 bases, with 18 bases remaining between them. This chain's CDR3 is CASSYAPQDGVGYTF. CDR3 DNA: TGTGCCAGCAGTTATGCCCCGCAGGATGGCGTTGGCTACACCTTC.

The rearrangement joins TRBV7-2 to TRBJ2-2, with D hard to call. The ends were cut back, 0 bases at V and 0 bases at J, with 8 bases in the middle. Germline V gene data show CDR1 as SGHTA and CDR2 as FQGNSA. This CDR3 has 16 amino acids. CDR3 sequence (DNA): TGTGCCAGCAGCTTAGCGGTCGGTCCGAACACCGGGGAGCTGTTTTTT. This sequence encodes CASSLAVGPNTGELFF.

Here the CDR3 reads CASSLGAGSYGYTF. The CDR3 nucleotides read TGTGCCAGCAGCTTGGGGGCGGGGTCCTATGGCTACACCTTC. The V and J genes are TRBV5-4 and TRBJ1-2; D is ambiguous. Germline V lookup: CDR1 SGHNT, CDR2 YYREEE (reference sequence). The V end lost 0 bases, the J end lost 4 bases, and 10 bases lay between the germline ends. The CDR3 consists of 14 residues.

The J gene is TRBJ1-2, the V gene TRBV28; TRBD1 agrees at 7 bases. This CDR3 is built from 14 residues. V shed 6 bases, J shed 5 bases, and the junction held 9 bases outside the gene matches. CDR1 MDHEN and CDR2 SYDVKM come from the germline V gene. This CDR3 reads CASSKSYRGYGYTF. Here the CDR3 DNA reads TGTGCCAGCAGCAAAAGCTACAGGGGATATGGCTACACCTTC.

The table lists this clone with a count of one. The rearrangement links TRBV4-1 to TRBJ1-2; TRBD1 might be the D (6 bases). Trimming shortened V by 2 bases and J by 8 bases, and 24 bases separated the two germline ends. Germline lookup yields CDR1 MGHRA and CDR2 YSYEKL. CDR3 length: 17 amino acids. The CDR3 DNA sequence: TGCGCCAGCAGCCAAACCTTTCTCGCAGGGGCTAATTCGGGCTACACCTTC. As protein: CASSQTFLAGANSGYTF.

The chain combines TRBV7-2 with TRBJ2-7, with D possibly TRBD1 on 5 matching bases. The CDR3 is 16 residues long. Germline V gene lookup returns CDR1 SGHTA and CDR2 FQGNSA. Trimming shortened V by 3 bases and J by 0 bases, and 15 bases separated the two germline ends. CDR3 residues: CASSFDRPEISYEQYF. The CDR3 nucleotides are TGTGCCAGCAGCTTCGACAGACCCGAAATCTCCTACGAGCAGTACTTC.